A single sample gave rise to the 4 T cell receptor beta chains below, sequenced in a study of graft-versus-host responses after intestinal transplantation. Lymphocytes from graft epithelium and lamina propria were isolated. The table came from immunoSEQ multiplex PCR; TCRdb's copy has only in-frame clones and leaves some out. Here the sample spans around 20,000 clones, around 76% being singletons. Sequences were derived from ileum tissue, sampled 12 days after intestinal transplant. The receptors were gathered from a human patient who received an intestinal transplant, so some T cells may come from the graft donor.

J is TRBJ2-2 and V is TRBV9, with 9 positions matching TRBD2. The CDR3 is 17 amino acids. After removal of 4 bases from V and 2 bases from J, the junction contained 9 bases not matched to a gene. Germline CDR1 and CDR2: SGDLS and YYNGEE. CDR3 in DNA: TGTGCCAGCAGCCTTCTCGGACTAGCGAGTAACACCGGGGAGCTGTTTTTT. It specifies CASSLLGLASNTGELFF.

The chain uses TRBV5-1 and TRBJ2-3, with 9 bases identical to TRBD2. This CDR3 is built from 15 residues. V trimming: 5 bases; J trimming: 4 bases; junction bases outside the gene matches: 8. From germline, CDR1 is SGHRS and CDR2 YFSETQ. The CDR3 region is CASRALAGAPDTQYF. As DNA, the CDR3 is TGCGCCAGCAGGGCCTTAGCGGGAGCCCCAGATACGCAGTATTTT.

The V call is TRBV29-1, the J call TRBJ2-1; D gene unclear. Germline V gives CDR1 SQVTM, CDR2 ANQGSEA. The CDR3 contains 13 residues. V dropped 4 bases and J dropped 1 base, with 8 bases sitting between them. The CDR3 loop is CSVGSGSYNEQFF. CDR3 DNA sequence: TGCAGCGTTGGTTCGGGTTCCTACAATGAGCAGTTCTTC.

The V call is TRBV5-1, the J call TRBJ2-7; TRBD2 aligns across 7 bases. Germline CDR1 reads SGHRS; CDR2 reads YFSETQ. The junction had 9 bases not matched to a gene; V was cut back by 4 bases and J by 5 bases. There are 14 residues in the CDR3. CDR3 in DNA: TGCGCCAGCAGCCTGTTCGGGGACTACGACGAGCAGTACTTC. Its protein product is CASSLFGDYDEQYF.